This is a list of T cell receptor beta chains from one sample in a study of cytomegalovirus exposure and HLA in healthy donors. The protocol was immunoSEQ multiplex PCR, while the TCRdb copy is restricted to in-frame clones and leaves out a portion. The sample contains around 60,000 clones, around 75% of which appear only once. Sequenced sample: PBMCs. Receptor source: a man aged 45-60 years in good health and CMV-seropositive. The CDR3 runs from the conserved cysteine through the conserved F or W. A D gene is named only where the DNA matches it firmly. The listing skips clone size in some rows; elsewhere it reads once, few, many or a size class.

CDR3nt	CDR3aa	j_gene	v_gene	d_gene	abundance
TGCGCCAGCAGTCAAGGGGGGAGGGCCGATACGCAGTATTTT	CASSQGGRADTQYF	TRBJ2-3	TRBV23-1	TRBD2	.
TGTGCCAGCACCCACCACCCAGGGCTGGAAGACAATGAGCAGTTCTTC	CASTHHPGLEDNEQFF	TRBJ2-1	TRBV28	.	.
TGTGCCACTACGGGGGGCGTAGGTTCACCCCTCCACTTT	CATTGGVGSPLHF	TRBJ1-6	TRBV28	.	.
TGTGCCAGCAGCTTAGCGTACAGAGAAGCTTTCTTT	CASSLAYREAFF	TRBJ1-1	TRBV11-2	.	once
TGTGCCAGCAGCGACCGGGGAGCTATTGTACAAGAGACCCAGTACTTC	CASSDRGAIVQETQYF	TRBJ2-5	TRBV25-1	.	.
TGTGCCAGCAGCTTAGGGACTCATAACCAAGAGACCCAGTACTTC	CASSLGTHNQETQYF	TRBJ2-5	TRBV7-9	.	few
TGTGCCAGCAGCTTAGTTTCAGCGGGACGCGAGCAGTACTTC	CASSLVSAGREQYF	TRBJ2-7	TRBV7-6	TRBD2	.
TGTGCCAGCAAGGCGGAGAACTACGAGCAGTACTTC	CASKAENYEQYF	TRBJ2-7	TRBV2	.	.
TGTGCCAGCAGCCCTCGACAGGGTCTGAACACTGAAGCTTTCTTT	CASSPRQGLNTEAFF	TRBJ1-1	TRBV7-9	TRBD1	.
TGTGCCTGGTTCCAGGGCTGTGCGAACACCGGGGAGCTGTTTTTT	CAWFQGCANTGELFF	TRBJ2-2	TRBV30	.	.
TGTGCCAGTAGTCGACAGGGAGGCAAAAACATTCAGTACTTC	CASSRQGGKNIQYF	TRBJ2-4	TRBV19	.	once
TGTGCCAGCAGTGATGGACTAGCGGAAACCTACGAGCAGTACTTC	CASSDGLAETYEQYF	TRBJ2-7	TRBV6-1	TRBD2	few
TGTGCCAGCAGCCCGAGACTAGCGGGAGATCGAGATACGCAGTATTTT	CASSPRLAGDRDTQYF	TRBJ2-3	TRBV9	TRBD2	.
TGTGCCAGCAGCTTAGTGGTAGCGGGCCAGACCGGGGAGCTGTTTTTT	CASSLVVAGQTGELFF	TRBJ2-2	TRBV11-2	TRBD2	.
TGTGCCAGCAGTTTAAGCGGTCAGCCCCAGCATTTT	CASSLSGQPQHF	TRBJ1-5	TRBV28	.	.
TGTGCCAGCTCATCACTAGACAGGGGAACCGGGGAGCTGTTTTTT	CASSSLDRGTGELFF	TRBJ2-2	TRBV18	TRBD1	.
TGTGCCAGTACTCGTTCCGGGAGTGGGGCTCTCGGGGAAAAACTGTTTTTT	CASTRSGSGALGEKLFF	TRBJ1-4	TRBV19	.	.
TGTGCCAGCAGGGCGGGACTATTGAACACCGGGGAGCTGTTTTTT	CASRAGLLNTGELFF	TRBJ2-2	TRBV6-6	TRBD2	.
TGCGCCAGCAGCCAAGATGGACCGGGGAATGGGGAGCAGTACTTC	CASSQDGPGNGEQYF	TRBJ2-7	TRBV4-1	.	.
TGTGCCTGGAGTGAGTCAGGGGGACAGCCCCAGCATTTT	CAWSESGGQPQHF	TRBJ1-5	TRBV30	TRBD1	.
TGTGCCAGCAGTCCCACCGGGACTAGCGGTTACAATGAGCAGTTCTTC	CASSPTGTSGYNEQFF	TRBJ2-1	TRBV27	TRBD2	once
TGCGCCAGCAGCTTTGGAACAGGCGTTCTCTATGGCTACACCTTC	CASSFGTGVLYGYTF	TRBJ1-2	TRBV5-1	.	.
TGTGCCAGCAGGCTACAGGGGACAGGGGAGAACACTGAAGCTTTCTTT	CASRLQGTGENTEAFF	TRBJ1-1	TRBV27	TRBD1	.
TGTGCCAGCAGCCAAATGCAGGGAAGAGGCGAGCAGTACTTC	CASSQMQGRGEQYF	TRBJ2-7	TRBV14	.	few
TGTGCCAGCACCGGACAGGGGGCCACCTACGAGCAGTACTTC	CASTGQGATYEQYF	TRBJ2-7	TRBV6-5	TRBD1	.
TGTGCCAGCAGCGTAGATTTGTGGGCCGGGACAGGGGGGGGCTATGGCTACACCTTC	CASSVDLWAGTGGGYGYTF	TRBJ1-2	TRBV9	TRBD1	.
TGTGCCAGCAGTTTAGGTGGCAGGGGTACTGAAAAACTGTTTTTT	CASSLGGRGTEKLFF	TRBJ1-4	TRBV27	.	.
TGTGCCAGCAGTGTGGACAGGGAAGTTATTCAGCCCCAGCATTTT	CASSVDREVIQPQHF	TRBJ1-5	TRBV28	TRBD1	.
TGTGCCAGCAGCTTTGAGACCCGTCGACAGATAAACACTGAAGCTTTCTTT	CASSFETRRQINTEAFF	TRBJ1-1	TRBV7-9	.	.
TGTGCCAGCAGCCAGTCGGACAGGAACACTGAAGCTTTCTTT	CASSQSDRNTEAFF	TRBJ1-1	TRBV4-1	.	.
TGTGCCTGGAGTGTAATAGGTTCGGGATTGGGAGCTTTCTTT	CAWSVIGSGLGAFF	TRBJ1-1	TRBV30	.	.
TGTGCCAGCAGCTTAGTGCCAGGGGCACTCAGGGAGCTGTTTTTT	CASSLVPGALRELFF	TRBJ2-2	TRBV7-9	.	few
TGCGCCAGCAGCCTAAAACCCGCGGGGGTCAACACCGGGGAGCTGTTTTTT	CASSLKPAGVNTGELFF	TRBJ2-2	TRBV4-1	TRBD2	.
TGTGCCACCAGCAGAGATAGACAGGATAATGAAAAACTGTTTTTT	CATSRDRQDNEKLFF	TRBJ1-4	TRBV15	.	.
TGTGCCAGCAGGACAGGGCAGGGCTATGGCTACACCTTC	CASRTGQGYGYTF	TRBJ1-2	TRBV28	TRBD1	.
TGTGCCGGCAGCTTGCGAGGTAGTGGTGAAAAACTGTTTTTT	CAGSLRGSGEKLFF	TRBJ1-4	TRBV5-5	.	.
TGCGCCAGCAGCCAGACCTCCGGGACAGGGTCTAATTCACCCCTCCACTTT	CASSQTSGTGSNSPLHF	TRBJ1-6	TRBV4-1	TRBD1	few
TGTGCCAGCAATCGGGGAAACCCCTCCTACGAGCAGTACTTC	CASNRGNPSYEQYF	TRBJ2-7	TRBV2	.	.
TGTGCCAGTAGTTCCGACAACCGCGAAAACATTCAGTACTTC	CASSSDNRENIQYF	TRBJ2-4	TRBV19	.	.
TGTGCCAGCAGCCGCAGGGTGCGTGATCAGCCCCAGCATTTT	CASSRRVRDQPQHF	TRBJ1-5	TRBV7-2	.	.
TGTGCCAGCAACCCGGGACAGGGCCTTCGTGGCTACACCTTC	CASNPGQGLRGYTF	TRBJ1-2	TRBV6-5	TRBD1	.
TGTGCCAGCAGCCAAGAGGTTAGCGGGGGGGCGGACATTCAGTACTTC	CASSQEVSGGADIQYF	TRBJ2-4	TRBV4-2	TRBD2	.
TGTGCCAGCAGCCTTGATCGAGGAGAGACCCAGTACTTC	CASSLDRGETQYF	TRBJ2-5	TRBV5-4	.	few
TGTGCCAGCAGTGCGGGAAACATTCAGTACTTC	CASSAGNIQYF	TRBJ2-4	TRBV2	.	.
TGTGCCAGCAGGGGGGGGACTAGCGGGATTAGCGAGCAGTACTTC	CASRGGTSGISEQYF	TRBJ2-7	TRBV28	TRBD2	.
TGCGCCAGCAGCTGGCCCCGGACTAGCGGGGGGGACAATGAGCAGTTCTTC	CASSWPRTSGGDNEQFF	TRBJ2-1	TRBV5-1	TRBD2	.
TGCAGCGTTGGTCAGGGGGACACTGAAGCTTTCTTT	CSVGQGDTEAFF	TRBJ1-1	TRBV29-1	TRBD1	.
TGTGCCAGCCAACTAACCGGGACTCAAGAGCAGTTCTTC	CASQLTGTQEQFF	TRBJ2-1	TRBV18	.	few
TGTGCCAGCAGCTTCGGTAACAGGGGTGTTGAAGCTTTCTTT	CASSFGNRGVEAFF	TRBJ1-1	TRBV5-1	TRBD1	.
TGTGCCTGGAGTACCAGGCAGGATGGCTACACCTTC	CAWSTRQDGYTF	TRBJ1-2	TRBV30	.	.
TGTGCCAGCAGCTCAATGAACACCGGGGAGCTGTTTTTT	CASSSMNTGELFF	TRBJ2-2	TRBV7-3	.	.
TGTGCCAGCAGCCCCACTGGACAGCAACCTAATAGCTATGGCTACACCTTC	CASSPTGQQPNSYGYTF	TRBJ1-2	TRBV27	.	.
TGTGCCAGCAGTTCGGGACTGCACACTTACACCTTC	CASSSGLHTYTF	TRBJ1-2	TRBV6-5	.	.
TGCGCCAGCAGCCAAGAGGGGAGAGGAGGGACCACCGGGGAGCTGTTTTTT	CASSQEGRGGTTGELFF	TRBJ2-2	TRBV4-1	.	.
TGTGCCAGCAGCGTAGGGGGGACTAGCGGCACAGATACGCAGTATTTT	CASSVGGTSGTDTQYF	TRBJ2-3	TRBV9	TRBD2	.
TGTGCCAGCAGTTCCACAGGGGGCAGGAACACTGAAGCTTTCTTT	CASSSTGGRNTEAFF	TRBJ1-1	TRBV6-5	TRBD1	few
TGCGCCAGCAGCGATTCCCCAGGAATTCGGACAGATACGCAGTATTTT	CASSDSPGIRTDTQYF	TRBJ2-3	TRBV5-1	.	.
TGTGCCAGCAGTCGTTTACGTGCGGGACGAGCCCACGGGGAGCAGTTCTTC	CASSRLRAGRAHGEQFF	TRBJ2-1	TRBV5-6	.	.
TGTGCCATCAGTGGGGGGGGGCCAGGATTGCAGCCCCAGCATTTT	CAISGGGPGLQPQHF	TRBJ1-5	TRBV10-3	.	.
TGTGCCAGCCCATTTCCACTAGTCAATGAGCAGTTCTTC	CASPFPLVNEQFF	TRBJ2-1	TRBV18	.	.